Sequencing of this T cell receptor beta chain was carried out in a study of blood T cells in healthy people across ages. For the second PCR, which ran for about 7 to 11 cycles, a sample-barcoded 5' primer and a J-beta primer mix were used. Sequencing recovered at least 3 million CDR3-containing paired-end reads from each sample. Each CDR3 protein is one row after TCRdb ran MiXCR on the 5' RACE reads. The sample consists of hundreds of thousands of distinct CDR3 sequences, roughly 50% of them appearing once. Individuals who donated were healthy Caucasians from Russia aged about 6 to 90. Total RNA was isolated from each sample in quantities of at least 6 micrograms. The V gene's germline CDR1 is SGHAT and CDR2 FQDESV (reference sequence). Trimming removed 5 bases from V and 7 bases from J, with 15 bases in between. CDR3 length: 13 residues.

This receptor was taken from a man aged 25 to 40 in good health. What was sequenced was blood. The rearrangement joins TRBV11-1 to TRBJ2-7; D is unresolved. The CDR3 coding sequence is TGTGCCAGCAGCACGGGTCCAGACAATGAGCAGTACTTC. Its translation: CASSTGPDNEQYF.